The entry that follows covers one T cell receptor beta chain sequence. Antigen unknown. The sample belongs to a study of blood T cells in healthy people across ages. Findings and limits, study-wide: Versus aged donors, long-lived donors had higher diversity and more naive CD4+ cells. Diversity estimates drawn from one million T cells were deemed underestimates.

The total RNA that was extracted per sample amounted to at least 5 micrograms. The second PCR ran roughly 6 to 11 cycles with a sample-barcoded 5' primer and J-beta primers. Tagging of each cDNA molecule was performed by a template-switch adaptor with 12 random nucleotides. MiXCR, run by TCRdb on the 5' RACE reads, gives a single entry per CDR3 protein. In the table there are 800,000 to 950,000 distinct CDR3 sequences, roughly 43% of which are singletons. CDR3 length equals 15 residues. The trim removed 3 bases at V and 5 bases at J, leaving 7 bases unmatched. Looked up from germline, CDR1 is LGHDT and CDR2 is YNNKEL (reference sequence).

Sequencing used blood. The V gene is TRBV3-1, the J gene TRBJ2-3; 8 positions match TRBD2. This TCR derives from a man aged 25 to 40 in good health. The CDR3 is CASSHGGLARDTQYF. CDR3 DNA: TGTGCCAGCAGCCACGGCGGACTAGCTCGAGATACGCAGTATTTT.